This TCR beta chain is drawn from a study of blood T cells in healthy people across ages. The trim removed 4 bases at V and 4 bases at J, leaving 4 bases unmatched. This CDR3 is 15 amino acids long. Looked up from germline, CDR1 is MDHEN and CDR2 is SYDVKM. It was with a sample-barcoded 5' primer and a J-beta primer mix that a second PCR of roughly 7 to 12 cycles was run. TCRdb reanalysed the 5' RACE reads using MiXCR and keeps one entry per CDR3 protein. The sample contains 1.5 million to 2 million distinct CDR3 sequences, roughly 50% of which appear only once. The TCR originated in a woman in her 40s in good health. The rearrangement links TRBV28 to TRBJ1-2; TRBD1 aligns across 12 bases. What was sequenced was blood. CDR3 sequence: CASSWGQGAGYGYTF. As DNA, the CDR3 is TGTGCCAGCAGTTGGGGACAGGGGGCAGGCTATGGCTACACCTTC.